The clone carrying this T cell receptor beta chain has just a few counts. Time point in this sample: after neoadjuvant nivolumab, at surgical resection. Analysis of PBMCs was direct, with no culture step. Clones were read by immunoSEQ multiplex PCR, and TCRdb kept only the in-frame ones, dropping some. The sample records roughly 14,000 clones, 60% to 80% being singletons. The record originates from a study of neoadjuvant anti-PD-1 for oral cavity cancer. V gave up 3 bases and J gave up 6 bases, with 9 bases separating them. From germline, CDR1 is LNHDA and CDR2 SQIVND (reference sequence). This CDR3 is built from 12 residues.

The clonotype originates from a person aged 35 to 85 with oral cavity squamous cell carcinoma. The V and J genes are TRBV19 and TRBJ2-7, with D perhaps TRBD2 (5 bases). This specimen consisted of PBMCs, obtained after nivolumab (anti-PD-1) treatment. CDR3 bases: TGTGCCAGTAGTATGAGGGTAGGCGAGCAGTACTTC. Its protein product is CASSMRVGEQYF.